This TCR beta chain emerged from a study of T cell responses to AZD1222 COVID-19 vaccine. With regard to this clone: Its antigen is currently unknown.

Study-level findings and limits: White British ancestry dominated among donors, who included more females, and clonal diversity was possibly underestimated. Vaccine-associated CD4 TCRs ranged over spike, dominating at 160-218 and 743-854.

The table came from immunoSEQ multiplex PCR; TCRdb's copy has only in-frame clones and leaves some out. There are nearly 95,000 clones in the sample; 85% to 90% occur only once, and 8.4% lies in the top ten. The V end was cut by 3 bases, the J end by 3 bases, with 13 bases between. The V gene's germline CDR1 is SEHNR and CDR2 FQNEAQ (reference sequence). The CDR3 loop spans 15 amino acids. Sequencing was performed on peripheral blood, taken on day 0 of AZD1222 vaccination. This sequence joins TRBV7-9 and TRBJ2-3; D gene uncertain. The clonotype originates from an adult in good health. The CDR3 spells CASSLALLGTDTQYF. For the CDR3, the DNA is TGTGCCAGCAGCTTGGCCCTTCTAGGGACAGATACGCAGTATTTT.